These T cell receptor beta chains were read from a single sample in a study of T cells in localized non-small cell lung cancer. TCRdb's table, derived via immunoSEQ multiplex PCR, lists solely in-frame clones and lacks some. The sample lists roughly 30,000 clones, approximately 90% occurring once. Specimen: peripheral blood, collected before any cancer treatment. The origin of the receptors is a woman aged 18-49 years with stage I lung adenocarcinoma. Both conserved end residues are part of each CDR3. The order of the fields is D gene, V gene, J gene, CDR3 DNA, CDR3 protein. The D gene is left open where the match is weak.

>TRBD1|TRBV19|TRBJ2-3
TGTGCCAGTAGTATGGGACAGCCTACAGATACGCAGTATTTT
CASSMGQPTDTQYF
>NA|TRBV2|TRBJ2-7
TGTGCCAGCAGTGTAGACAGGAGGGGTATCGGGCTCGAGCAGTACTTC
CASSVDRRGIGLEQYF
>NA|TRBV7-9|TRBJ2-3
TGTGCCAGCAGCTTGGAACTAGCTTATACGCAGTATTTT
CASSLELAYTQYF
>NA|TRBV7-8|TRBJ2-3
TGTGCCAGCAGCTACGACACCAGGGCAGATACGCAGTATTTT
CASSYDTRADTQYF
>TRBD2|TRBV29-1|TRBJ2-1
TGCAGCGTTGAAGAGCGGGAGGGCCAGAATAAATACAATGAGCAGTTCTTC
CSVEEREGQNKYNEQFF
>NA|TRBV5-5|TRBJ1-1
TGTGCCAGCAGCTTGGAGGGCAGTGAAGCTTTCTTT
CASSLEGSEAFF
>NA|TRBV7-8|TRBJ2-3
TGTGCCAGCAGCTTAGACTGGGGAGGCACAGATACGCAGTATTTT
CASSLDWGGTDTQYF
>NA|TRBV15|TRBJ2-5
TGTGCCACCAGCAGAGACCCGGGAGAGACCCAGTACTTC
CATSRDPGETQYF
>NA|TRBV13|TRBJ2-7
TGTGCCAGCAGCCTGTACCAGCGTTCCTACGAGCAGTACTTC
CASSLYQRSYEQYF
>TRBD2|TRBV9|TRBJ2-7
TGTGCCAGCAGCGTAGAGCCTAGCGGGAGTGATGAGCAGTACTTC
CASSVEPSGSDEQYF
>NA|TRBV6-5|TRBJ1-2
TGTGCCAGCAGTTACGGACGGGGCTATGGCTACACCTTC
CASSYGRGYGYTF
>NA|TRBV18|TRBJ1-4
TGTGCCAGCTCACCACAGGGAGGACGGGAAAAACTGTTTTTT
CASSPQGGREKLFF
>NA|TRBV30|TRBJ2-1
TGTGCCTGGAGTGTAGGCAAGGAGCAGTTCTTC
CAWSVGKEQFF
>TRBD2|TRBV5-6|TRBJ2-5
TGTGCCAGCAGCCTTAGCGGGGCGTACCAAGAGACCCAGTACTTC
CASSLSGAYQETQYF
>TRBD1|TRBV6-5|TRBJ2-6
TGTGCCAGCAAGGGGGCCGGGGCCAACGTCCTGACTTTC
CASKGAGANVLTF